This TCR beta chain stems from a study of T-cell reconstitution after alpha-beta-depleted transplantation in children. As to this clonotype: The antigen remains undetermined.

As it was prepared, the TCRbeta library received unique molecular identifiers. TCRdb passed the PCR reads through MiXCR, listing each CDR3 protein once. The repertoire holds about 590,000 distinct CDR3 sequences, with over 10% as singletons. Broader study findings: TCRbeta diversity was high at day 60 in some patients (a result of surviving recipient T cells and thymic progenitors). A year had passed since transplant, and T-cell counts and diversity by then came mostly from newly produced T cells. By about two months after transplant, alpha-beta T cells reportedly arose from several hundred graft clones that had expanded.

Per germline, CDR1 MNHEY and CDR2 SMNVEV (reference sequence). The CDR3 is made up of 17 amino acids. J lost 0 bases, V lost 3 bases, and 7 bases had no gene match. The starting material was PBMCs, mostly from graft donor cells, obtained 360 days after TCRalphabeta/CD19-depleted stem cell transplant. This TCR came from a male patient between 5 and 17 years old who had a stem cell transplant for acute myeloid leukemia, so the T cells may come from the graft donor. This rearrangement joins TRBV27 to TRBJ2-3, with TRBD1 matching over 9 bases. The CDR3 sequence: CASSFRTGGLSTDTQYF. The CDR3 nucleotides are TGTGCCAGCAGTTTCCGAACAGGGGGCCTAAGCACAGATACGCAGTATTTT.